This T cell receptor beta chain was captured in a study of control samples from healthy donors and cancer patients. The CDR3 extends over 12 amino acids. Germline V gene lookup returns CDR1 GTSNPN and CDR2 SVGIG (reference sequence). The V segment lost 8 bases and the J segment 4 bases; nucleotides outside the gene matches: 7. Profiling relied on immunoSEQ multiplex PCR, and the TCRdb table lists in-frame clones only, not all of them. The sample lists approximately 100,000 clones; approximately 90% were seen once. The sequencing input was blood. This receptor was obtained from a woman between 45 and 60 years old in good health. The V gene is TRBV30, the J gene TRBJ1-2; 7 nucleotides line up with TRBD1. The CDR3 bases are TGTGCCAGTAAGGGGGCTGGCTATGGCTACACCTTC. This sequence encodes CASKGAGYGYTF. Based on the CDR3 plus reference TRBV30 and TRBJ1-2, the full variable domain is SQTIHQWPATLVQPVGSPLSLECTVEGTSNPNLYWYRQAAGRGLQLLFYSVGIGQISSEVPQNLSASRPQDRQFILSSKKLLLSDSGFYLCASKGAGYGYTFGSGTRLTVV.